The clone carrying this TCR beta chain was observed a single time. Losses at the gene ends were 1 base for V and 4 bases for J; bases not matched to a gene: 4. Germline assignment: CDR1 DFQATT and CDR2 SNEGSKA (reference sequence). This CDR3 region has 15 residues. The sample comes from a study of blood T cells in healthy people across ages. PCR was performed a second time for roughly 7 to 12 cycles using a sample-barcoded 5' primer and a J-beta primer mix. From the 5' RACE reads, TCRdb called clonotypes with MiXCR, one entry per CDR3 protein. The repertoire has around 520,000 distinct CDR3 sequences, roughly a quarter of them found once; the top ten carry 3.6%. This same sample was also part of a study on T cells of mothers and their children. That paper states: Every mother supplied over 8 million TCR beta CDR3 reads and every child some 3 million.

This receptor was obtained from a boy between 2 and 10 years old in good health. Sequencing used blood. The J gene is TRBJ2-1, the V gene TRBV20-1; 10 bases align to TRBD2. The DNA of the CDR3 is TGCAGTGCTAGAGCAGTAGCGGGAGGATACAATGAGCAGTTCTTC. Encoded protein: CSARAVAGGYNEQFF.